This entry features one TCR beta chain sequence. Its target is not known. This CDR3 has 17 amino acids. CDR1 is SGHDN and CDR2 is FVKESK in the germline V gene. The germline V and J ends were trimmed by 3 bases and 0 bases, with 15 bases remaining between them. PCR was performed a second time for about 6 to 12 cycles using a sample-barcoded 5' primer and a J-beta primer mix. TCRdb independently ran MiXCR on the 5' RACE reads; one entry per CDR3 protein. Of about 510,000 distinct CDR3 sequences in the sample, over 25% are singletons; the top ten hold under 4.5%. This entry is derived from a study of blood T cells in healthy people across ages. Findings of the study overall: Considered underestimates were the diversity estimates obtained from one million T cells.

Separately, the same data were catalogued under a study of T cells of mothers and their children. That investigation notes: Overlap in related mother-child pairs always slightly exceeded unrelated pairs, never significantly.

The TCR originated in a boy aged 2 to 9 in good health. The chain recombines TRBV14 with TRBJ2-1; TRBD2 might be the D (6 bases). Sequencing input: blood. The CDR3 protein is CASSHPRAGSSYNEQFF. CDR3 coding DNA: TGTGCCAGCAGCCATCCAAGGGCGGGAAGCTCCTACAATGAGCAGTTCTTC.